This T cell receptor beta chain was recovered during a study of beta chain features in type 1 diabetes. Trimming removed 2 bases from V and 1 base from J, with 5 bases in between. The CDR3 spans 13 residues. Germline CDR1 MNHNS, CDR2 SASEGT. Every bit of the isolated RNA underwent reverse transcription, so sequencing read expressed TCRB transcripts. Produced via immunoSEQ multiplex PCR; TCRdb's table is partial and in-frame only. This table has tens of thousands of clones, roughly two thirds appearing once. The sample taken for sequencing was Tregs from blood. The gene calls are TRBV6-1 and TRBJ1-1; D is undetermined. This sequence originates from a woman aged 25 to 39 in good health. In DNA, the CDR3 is TGTGCCAGCAGTGAAACCAGGAACACTGAAGCTTTCTTT. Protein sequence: CASSETRNTEAFF.